The 13 T cell receptor beta chains listed next were all sequenced from one sample in a study of shared clonotypes between healthy human individuals. TCRdb's table, derived via immunoSEQ multiplex PCR, lists solely in-frame clones and lacks some. This table holds 2 million to 2.5 million clones, over 85% found once. Sequences were obtained from naive CD4+ T cells from PBMCs. Subset: CD45RA+ positively selected. The receptor source for this set is a man aged 18 to 30 in good health. Some clones in this sample may be carry-over from other donors' samples.

J is TRBJ2-2 and V is TRBV2, with D possibly matching TRBD1 (5 bases). Germline CDR1 and CDR2: SNHLY and FYNNEI. CDR3 length: 15 amino acids. V was pared by 4 bases and J by 0 bases, with 9 bases between. DNA of the CDR3: TGTGCCAGCAGTGTTTTGACAGCGAACACCGGGGAGCTGTTTTTT. Translated: CASSVLTANTGELFF.

The genes are TRBV6-1 and TRBJ2-3; TRBD1 is a possible D gene (6 bases). Looked up from germline, CDR1 is MNHNS and CDR2 is SASEGT. The CDR3 covers 13 residues. V lost 10 bases, J lost 0 bases, and 11 bases lay in between. CDR3 region: CANRDGSTDTQYF. In DNA, the CDR3 is TGTGCCAACAGGGATGGGAGCACAGATACGCAGTATTTT.

V usage is TRBV25-1 and J usage is TRBJ2-3; the match to TRBD2 covers 9 bases. Losses at the gene ends were 7 bases for V and 4 bases for J; bases not matched to a gene: 6. This CDR3 comprises 14 residues. Germline CDR1 and CDR2: MGHDK and SYGVNS. CDR3 in DNA: TGTGCCAGCAATAGCGGGAGTAGGGCAGATACGCAGTATTTT. It codes for CASNSGSRADTQYF.

V is TRBV9 and J is TRBJ2-7; possibly TRBD1 for D (6 bases). Germline V gene lookup returns CDR1 SGDLS and CDR2 YYNGEE. This CDR3 is built from 14 residues. Trimming left V 0 bases short and J 2 bases short, with 9 bases between. The CDR3 sequence: CASSVGGDTYEQYF. The CDR3 nucleotides are TGTGCCAGCAGCGTAGGTGGGGACACCTACGAGCAGTACTTC.

Of note for this clone: Other DNA variants within this sample encode the same CDR3. The rearrangement joins TRBV30 to TRBJ1-5; TRBD1 is a possible D gene (5 bases). CDR1 is GTSNPN and CDR2 is SVGIG in the germline V gene (reference sequence). V was shortened by 3 bases and J by 7 bases, with 16 bases between the two germline ends. This CDR3 comprises 14 residues. The CDR3 DNA is TGTGCCTGGAGCGGGGGGGGTGGTGGACAGCCCCAGCATTTT. Amino acid sequence: CAWSGGGGGQPQHF.

The J gene is TRBJ2-7, the V gene TRBV15, with TRBD1 as a possible D gene (6 bases). CDR3 length: 14 residues. V was trimmed by 3 bases and J by 6 bases, leaving 15 bases between them. Germline CDR1 reads LNHNV; CDR2 reads YYDKDF (reference sequence). The CDR3 loop is CATSRDRIPTEQYF. The CDR3 coding sequence is TGTGCCACCAGCAGGGACAGAATTCCTACCGAGCAGTACTTC.

The chain uses TRBV7-2 and TRBJ2-1; maybe TRBD1 (5 bases). The germline CDR1 and CDR2 sequences are SGHTA and FQGNSA. This CDR3 region has 15 residues. Trimming cost V 5 bases and J 1 base, with 12 bases left between them. For the CDR3, the DNA is TGTGCCAGCAGCACACAGGCAGGTTCCTACAATGAGCAGTTCTTC. Protein: CASSTQAGSYNEQFF.

The rearrangement links TRBV4-2 to TRBJ2-1; 7 bases align to TRBD2. Germline V gives CDR1 LGHNA, CDR2 YNFKEQ. The V segment lost 4 bases and the J segment 9 bases; nucleotides outside the gene matches: 15. The CDR3 consists of 16 residues. The CDR3 sequence: CASSRRLDLGGGEQFF. DNA of the CDR3: TGTGCCAGCAGCCGCCGGTTGGATCTAGGCGGGGGTGAGCAGTTCTTC.

As regards this clone: This sample includes further DNA sequences coding for the same CDR3. This chain joins TRBV5-6 and TRBJ2-3; D tentatively reads TRBD1 or TRBD2 (5 bases each). V dropped 2 bases and J dropped 9 bases, with 13 bases sitting between them. This CDR3 is 13 amino acids long. CDR1 and CDR2 from the germline V gene are SGHDT and YYEEEE. In DNA form, the CDR3 reads TGTGCCAGCAGCTTCTCCGGGACGGACACGCAGTATTTT. This encodes CASSFSGTDTQYF.

This clone was counted a single time. This chain connects TRBV15 to TRBJ1-4; TRBD1 aligns across 8 bases. CDR3 length: 17 residues. The trim removed 6 bases at V and 5 bases at J, leaving 14 bases unmatched. CDR1 LNHNV and CDR2 YYDKDF come from the germline V gene (reference sequence). This CDR3 is CATRGLGGQAINEKLFF. The CDR3 coding sequence is TGTGCCACCAGAGGCTTGGGGGGACAGGCCATCAATGAAAAACTGTTTTTT.

CDR3 DNA sequence: TGTGCCAGCAAACTAGCCGGAGCCTACAATGAGCAGTTCTTC. This sequence encodes CASKLAGAYNEQFF. The chain uses TRBV6-5 and TRBJ2-1; D is perhaps TRBD2 (6 bases). Trimming took off 7 bases at V and 2 bases at J, with 12 bases between the two ends. The V gene's germline CDR1 is MNHEY and CDR2 SVGAGI. The CDR3 totals 14 residues.

The V and J genes are TRBV6-4 and TRBJ2-3, with 12 nucleotides matching TRBD2. CDR1 and CDR2 from the germline V gene are MRHNA and SNTAGT. The CDR3 covers 14 residues. The junction had 3 bases not matched to a gene; V was cut back by 4 bases and J by 7 bases. The DNA for the CDR3 is TGTGCCAGCAGTGCACTAGCGGGAGGATATACGCAGTATTTT. Its translation: CASSALAGGYTQYF.

Written as DNA, the CDR3 is TGTGCCACCAGCAGCCTAGCGGGAGAGCAGTTCTTC. This translates into CATSSLAGEQFF. This chain connects TRBV15 to TRBJ2-1; 9 nucleotides agree with TRBD2. The CDR3 is made up of 12 amino acids. The germline gives CDR1 LNHNV, CDR2 YYDKDF (reference sequence). V shed 3 bases and J 10 bases; nucleotides not matched to a gene: 1.